This entry lists 6 T cell receptor beta chains sequenced from one sample in a study of tumor-infiltrating lymphocytes in primary liver carcinoma (dated by TCRdb to 2016 to 2017). Sequenced on an Illumina HiSeq 2500. Using a constant-region primer and ProtoScript II reverse transcriptase, TCRbeta-specific cDNA was reverse-transcribed from 450 to 650 ng total RNA. TCRbeta libraries were built with three nested multiplex PCR rounds, a slightly modified ARM-PCR procedure. The first two PCR rounds used multiplex TRBV1-TRBV30 forward primers with a Cbeta reverse primer, each for roughly 10 cycles. The public sequencing data were trimmed at Q25 with fastp and processed into clonotypes with MiXCR by TCRdb, which kept only in-frame beta chains. Rows with a matching CDR3 protein are joined into one entry that keeps the most common DNA and genes. A total of 100,000 or so distinct CDR3 sequences appear in this sample, about two thirds of them only once. The ten top clones hold less than 15% of the sample.

Total RNA and DNA were co-extracted without cell sorting from 20-30 mg of bulk tissue using the AllPrep DNA/RNA mini kit. The sequenced sample consisted of liver tumor tissue from sampling region 2. The cell subset or site label, as the study defines it: tumor region T2, inferior pole. The receptors shown here come from a woman aged 55-69 years with primary liver carcinoma and hepatitis B virus infection.

This clonotype appeared many times. The V call is TRBV18, the J call TRBJ1-3; D gene ambiguous. The germline V gene encodes CDR1 KGHSH and CDR2 LQKENI. V shed 3 bases and J shed 0 bases, with 12 bases lying between them. There are 16 residues in the CDR3. The CDR3 DNA reads TGTGCCAGCTCACCGAGGACGGGAGACTCTGGAAACACCATATATTTT. Its protein product is CASSPRTGDSGNTIYF.

Worth noting for this clonotype: A read error may account for a junction end that differs from germline. CDR3 region: CVSSYDRADQPQYF. CDR3 coding DNA: TGTGTCAGCAGTTACGACAGGGCGGATCAGCCCCAGTATTTT. The rearrangement links TRBV6-6 to TRBJ1-5; TRBD1 matches 7 bases. With the DNA end fitting TRBJ2-3 better, the J assignment may be wrong. The CDR3 has 14 amino acids. The germline V gene has CDR1 MNHNY and CDR2 SVGAGI (reference sequence).

This clonotype has ten or more counts. The rearrangement uses TRBV12-3 or TRBV12-4 and TRBJ2-2; perhaps TRBD1 as D (6 bases). V was clipped by 5 bases and J by 0 bases, with 13 bases between them. The CDR3 spans 16 residues. This CDR3 is CASSPQGIANTGELFF. In nucleotides, the CDR3 is TGTGCCAGCAGTCCTCAGGGGATCGCGAACACCGGGGAGCTGTTTTTT.

Points on this clonotype: A read error may be the cause here, since a much bigger clone is one base away. The chain combines TRBV5-6 with TRBJ2-1; D call uncertain. Germline CDR1 reads SGHDT; CDR2 reads YYEEEE. CDR3 length: 15 amino acids. Deletions cut 0 bases from V and 9 bases from J, with 16 bases between. CDR3 protein: CASSLVHRNVGEQFF. For the CDR3, the DNA is TGTGCCAGCAGCTTGGTTCATCGCAATGTTGGTGAGCAGTTCTTC.

The V call is TRBV20-1, the J call TRBJ1-5; TRBD1 matches 8 bases. Germline CDR1 is DFQATT and CDR2 is SNEGSKA (reference sequence). The CDR3 loop spans 14 amino acids. The ends lost 7 bases at V and 3 bases at J; junction bases unmatched: 8. CDR3 sequence (DNA): TGCAGTGTAGAGGGACAGGCTATCAATCAGCCCCAGCATTTT. This encodes CSVEGQAINQPQHF.

Notes on this clonotype: This may arise from a read error, as a much more abundant clone is one base away. V usage is TRBV14 and J usage is TRBJ1-3; D unclear. Per germline, CDR1 SGHDN and CDR2 FVKESK. This CDR3 spans 14 amino acids. The ends were cut back, 11 bases at V and 0 bases at J, with 14 bases in the middle. Written as DNA, the CDR3 is TGTGCCGAAGAGGAGTGCCCCTCTGGAAACACCATATATTTT. Translation: CAEEECPSGNTIYF.